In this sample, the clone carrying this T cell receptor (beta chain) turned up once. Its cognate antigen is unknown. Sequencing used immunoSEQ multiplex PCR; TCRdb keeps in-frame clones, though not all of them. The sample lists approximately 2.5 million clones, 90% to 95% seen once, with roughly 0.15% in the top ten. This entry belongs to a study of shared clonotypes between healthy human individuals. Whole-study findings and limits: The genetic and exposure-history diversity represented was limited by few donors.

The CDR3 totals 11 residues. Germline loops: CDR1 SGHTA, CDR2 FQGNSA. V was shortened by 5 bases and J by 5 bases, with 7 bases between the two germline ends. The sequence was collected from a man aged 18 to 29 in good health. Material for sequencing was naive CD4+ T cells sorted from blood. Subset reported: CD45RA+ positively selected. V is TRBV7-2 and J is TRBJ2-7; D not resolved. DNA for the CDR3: TGTGCCAGCAGCGCCCACGACGAGCAGTACTTC. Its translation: CASSAHDEQYF.